The T cell receptor beta chain described here comes from a study of T cell responses to AZD1222 COVID-19 vaccine. Some clones are missing from TCRdb's copy, which holds only in-frame ones; the method was immunoSEQ multiplex PCR. The table has more than 90,000 clones, over 75% seen once; the top ten hold approximately 1.2%. This clone appeared once. The antigen is unknown. Germline lookup yields CDR1 SGHRS and CDR2 YFSETQ. V shed 3 bases and J 7 bases; nucleotides not matched to a gene: 10. The CDR3 consists of 16 residues. Notes on the study in general: Only a handful of AZD1222 recipients, more than 5 in all, had baseline seropositivity. Most donors were white British and more were female, and clonal diversity was possibly underestimated. The study sampled repertoires only after the peak T cell response. Along spike, vaccine-associated CD4 TCRs were found throughout, with dominance at 160-218 and 743-854.

The chain uses TRBV5-1 and TRBJ2-2, with 9 bases identical to TRBD1. Material: peripheral blood, obtained on day 0 of AZD1222 vaccination. The clonotype was recovered from an adult in good health. As DNA, the CDR3 is TGCGCCAGCAGCTCTACAGGGGGCGCCGGGTTCGGGGAGCTGTTTTTT. Protein product: CASSSTGGAGFGELFF.